The 28 T cell receptor beta chains reported below all come from one sample, sequenced in a study of T cells in Graves' hyperthyroidism and ophthalmopathy. TCR beta CDR3 regions were amplified from RNA transcripts. TCR CDR3 underwent first-round RT-PCR with the HTBI primer set. TCRdb itself ran the multiplex PCR reads through MiXCR, one entry per CDR3 protein. The data contain around 280,000 distinct CDR3 sequences, roughly 14% of them seen just once; the ten biggest clones take up almost 8%. Material: blood. The receptors derive from a woman aged 25 to 45 with Graves' hyperthyroidism that later progressed to Graves' ophthalmopathy.

There are many counts of this clonotype. The chain carries TRBV19 and TRBJ2-2, with TRBD1 identical over 7 bases. Trimming removed 9 bases from V and 1 base from J; junction bases left unmatched: 14. CDR1 LNHDA and CDR2 SQIVND come from the germline V gene (reference sequence). The CDR3 consists of 17 residues. CDR3 loop: CASRGNPVALNTGELFF. The CDR3 DNA reads TGTGCCAGCAGGGGGAATCCGGTGGCCTTGAACACCGGGGAGCTGTTTTTT.

This clonotype was observed at least ten times. The gene calls are TRBV20-1 and TRBJ2-7; maybe TRBD2 (6 bases). The CDR3 sequence is 13 residues long. The germline V gene encodes CDR1 DFQATT and CDR2 SNEGSKA (reference sequence). V lost 1 base and J 3 bases, leaving 10 bases between the germline ends. This CDR3 is CSARVAEGYEQYF. The CDR3 nucleotides read TGCAGTGCTAGAGTGGCGGAGGGCTACGAGCAGTACTTC.

This clonotype was picked up many times. V gene TRBV20-1 combines with J gene TRBJ2-1; 8 bases line up with TRBD2. The V segment lost 6 bases and the J segment 0 bases; nucleotides outside the gene matches: 16. CDR1 is DFQATT, CDR2 SNEGSKA, per germline (reference sequence). This CDR3 region has 18 residues. In DNA form, the CDR3 reads TGCAGTGCCAGTGACTCCGGGAGGGTCCTCGTCTCCTACAATGAGCAGTTCTTC. As protein: CSASDSGRVLVSYNEQFF.

This clonotype was found many times. The chain couples TRBV11-2 to TRBJ2-1; unclear D gene. V gave up 5 bases and J gave up 5 bases, with 7 bases separating them. The CDR3 length is 12 residues. In germline, CDR1 is SGHAT, CDR2 FQNNGV. The CDR3 sequence is CASSPTHNEQFF. The DNA for the CDR3 is TGTGCCAGCAGCCCTACCCACAATGAGCAGTTCTTC.

The chain employs TRBV7-9 and TRBJ1-2; D gene unclear. The CDR3 contains 15 residues. Trimming took off 2 bases at V and 3 bases at J, with 13 bases between the two ends. CDR1 and CDR2 (germline): SEHNR, FQNEAQ (reference sequence). The CDR3 sequence: CASSLTQEGHYGYTF. The DNA for the CDR3 is TGTGCCAGCAGCTTAACCCAGGAGGGCCACTATGGCTACACCTTC.

This clonotype has a count of ten or more. CDR3 DNA: TGTGCCAGCAACCGAGCGGGAGTTGTCTACGAGCAGTACTTC. It translates to CASNRAGVVYEQYF. V gene TRBV12-3 or TRBV12-4 combines with J gene TRBJ2-7; 8 bases agree with TRBD2. J was trimmed by 3 bases and V by 7 bases; bases with no gene match: 8. The CDR3 has 14 residues.

This clonotype was seen repeatedly, ten times or more. The chain combines TRBV7-9 with TRBJ2-5, with 13 bases aligning to TRBD2. V lost 5 bases and J lost 7; bases outside the gene matches: 7. The CDR3 is 15 amino acids. Per the germline V gene, CDR1 is SEHNR and CDR2 is FQNEAQ (reference sequence). CDR3 in DNA: TGTGCCAGCAGCCCGGGACTAGCGGGAACGGGGACCCAGTACTTC. The encoded protein is CASSPGLAGTGTQYF.

The chain links TRBV9 to TRBJ2-1, with D maybe TRBD2 (6 bases). The CDR3 runs to 14 residues. Per the germline V gene, CDR1 is SGDLS and CDR2 is YYNGEE. Between the trimmed V and J ends, which lost 3 bases and 3 bases, there was a span of 10 bases. CDR3 sequence (DNA): TGTGCCAGCAGCGCCCCGGACTACTACAATGAGCAGTTCTTC. Encoded protein: CASSAPDYYNEQFF.

This clonotype was seen repeatedly, ten times or more. The CDR3: CSATGRYSYEQYF. CDR3 in DNA: TGCAGTGCTACGGGCCGTTACTCCTACGAGCAGTACTTC. This chain connects TRBV20-1 to TRBJ2-7; D uncertain. In germline, CDR1 is DFQATT, CDR2 SNEGSKA (reference sequence). The germline V and J ends were trimmed by 4 bases and 0 bases, with 10 bases remaining between them. The CDR3 contains 13 residues.

This clonotype has at least ten counts. This chain connects TRBV12-3 or TRBV12-4 to TRBJ2-5; 7 bases align to TRBD2. J was trimmed by 3 bases and V by 4 bases; bases with no gene match: 8. The CDR3 runs 15 residues. DNA for the CDR3: TGTGCCAGCAGTTGGGGACGGGCGGGAGAAGAGACCCAGTACTTC. Its protein is CASSWGRAGEETQYF.

The chain joins TRBV5-6 to TRBJ1-5, with TRBD1 matching over 8 bases. Germline V gives CDR1 SGHDT, CDR2 YYEEEE. With 5 bases clipped from V and 2 bases from J, the junction kept 6 bases outside the gene matches. This CDR3 region has 15 residues. The CDR3 here is CASSTGTGRNQPQHF. The CDR3 region has the DNA TGTGCCAGCAGTACAGGGACAGGTCGCAATCAGCCCCAGCATTTT.

This clonotype was observed many times. V gene TRBV27 combines with J gene TRBJ1-1; D might be TRBD1 (6 bases). The CDR3 length is 13 residues. Germline CDR1 is MNHEY and CDR2 is SMNVEV (reference sequence). V lost 5 bases to trimming and J lost 7 bases, with 14 bases between them. CDR3 DNA sequence: TGTGCCAGCAGTAGCAGGGGAACCGGTGAAGCTTTCTTT. Protein product: CASSSRGTGEAFF.

In this sample, this clonotype turned up many times. V gene TRBV10-2 combines with J gene TRBJ2-3, with TRBD1 matching 9 bases. The CDR3 runs 14 residues. Trimming took 7 bases from V and 3 from J; bases not matched to a gene: 5. CDR1 and CDR2 (germline): WSHSY, SAAADI. The CDR3 sequence is CASKTGTGTDTQYF. Written as DNA, the CDR3 is TGCGCCAGCAAAACCGGGACAGGGACAGATACGCAGTATTTT.

In its sample, this clonotype was seen a few times. This clone may be a read error of a much larger clone one base away. The rearrangement joins TRBV27 to TRBJ2-7; D not certain. Germline V CDR1 and CDR2: MNHEY, SMNVEV (reference sequence). This CDR3 has 14 residues. With 6 bases removed from V and 5 bases from J, the gap between germline ends came to 17 bases. The CDR3 nucleotides are TGTGCCAGCAGATACCTCGGGCCGAGGAACGAGCAGTACTTC. It is translated as CASRYLGPRNEQYF.

This clonotype was detected many times. The chain joins TRBV6-1 to TRBJ2-7; 7 bases are shared with TRBD1. Looked up from germline, CDR1 is MNHNS and CDR2 is SASEGT. V shed 5 bases, J shed 3 bases, and the junction held 10 bases outside the gene matches. CDR3 size: 15 residues. The CDR3 DNA is TGTGCCAGCAGTCTGGAAGGGGGACAGAACTACGAGCAGTACTTC. Translated: CASSLEGGQNYEQYF.

This clonotype was counted ten times or more. V is TRBV7-2 and J is TRBJ2-7; the match to TRBD2 covers 11 bases. V shed 0 bases and J 5 bases; nucleotides not matched to a gene: 6. This CDR3 comprises 16 residues. Germline CDR1 is SGHTA and CDR2 is FQGNSA. This CDR3 reads CASSLAPGTSGNEQYF. For the CDR3, the DNA is TGTGCCAGCAGCTTAGCGCCAGGGACTAGCGGTAACGAGCAGTACTTC.

The genes are TRBV4-2 and TRBJ2-1, with TRBD2 identical over 11 bases. The CDR3 contains 16 residues. Unmatched junction bases numbered 5, after V lost 0 bases and J lost 7 bases. Germline CDR1 LGHNA, CDR2 YNFKEQ. DNA for the CDR3: TGTGCCAGCAGCCAAGATGTAGCGGGAGGGACAAATGAGCAGTTCTTC. Its translation: CASSQDVAGGTNEQFF.

This clonotype was observed many times. The rearrangement uses TRBV27 and TRBJ2-3; the D is unclear. In germline, CDR1 is MNHEY, CDR2 SMNVEV (reference sequence). CDR3 length: 11 amino acids. The V end was cut by 8 bases, the J end by 3 bases, with 6 bases between. In DNA form, the CDR3 reads TGTGCCAGCGGGCCTACAGATACGCAGTATTTT. This gives the protein CASGPTDTQYF.

In this sample, this clonotype turned up a few times. The chain links TRBV28 to TRBJ2-1; tentative D call: TRBD2 (5 bases). Trimming left V 2 bases short and J 8 bases short, with 7 bases between. This CDR3 spans 12 amino acids. CDR1 and CDR2 from the germline V gene are MDHEN and SYDVKM. CDR3 loop: CASSLSGDEQFF. The CDR3 DNA sequence: TGTGCCAGCAGTTTAAGCGGTGATGAGCAGTTCTTC.

The sample holds a few counts of this clonotype. The rearrangement joins TRBV19 to TRBJ1-2, with D possibly matching TRBD1 (5 bases). V shed 6 bases and J shed 4 bases, with 21 bases lying between them. This CDR3 is 16 amino acids long. The germline gives CDR1 LNHDA, CDR2 SQIVND (reference sequence). The CDR3 is CASRGESGRASYGYTF. The CDR3 DNA reads as TGTGCCAGTAGGGGCGAATCGGGACGGGCCAGCTATGGCTACACCTTC.

In regard to this clonotype: This may stem from a read error, because a much larger clone lies one nucleotide away. This CDR3 is CTSSPQGTRWETQYF. The DNA of the CDR3 is TGTACCAGCAGTCCTCAAGGGACGAGGTGGGAGACCCAGTACTTC. V is TRBV27 and J is TRBJ2-5; possibly TRBD1 or TRBD2 for D (5 bases each). CDR3 length: 15 amino acids. Germline assignment: CDR1 MNHEY and CDR2 SMNVEV (reference sequence).

This clonotype was observed many times. V gene TRBV6-2 or TRBV6-3 combines with J gene TRBJ2-5; D not resolved. Trimming took off 8 bases at V and 2 bases at J, with 9 bases between the two ends. The CDR3 contains 12 residues. The germline V gene encodes CDR1 MNHEY and CDR2 SVGEGT. The CDR3 reads CASADWQETQYF. CDR3 nucleotide sequence: TGTGCCAGCGCCGACTGGCAAGAGACCCAGTACTTC.

This clonotype was observed a handful of times. The V gene is TRBV20-1, the J gene TRBJ1-6, with 7 bases lining up with TRBD1. In germline, CDR1 is DFQATT, CDR2 SNEGSKA (reference sequence). V gave up 0 bases and J gave up 3 bases; unmatched junction bases: 8. There are 17 residues in the CDR3. CDR3 sequence (DNA): TGCAGTGCTAGAGATTTAACCGGGACAGTCTATAATTCACCCCTCCACTTT. Protein product: CSARDLTGTVYNSPLHF.

Regarding this clonotype: A much larger clonotype is one base distant, so this may be a read error. V is TRBV6-1 and J is TRBJ2-7; 7 bases line up with TRBD2. The CDR3 sequence is 18 residues long. V was pared by 6 bases and J by 3 bases, with 20 bases of the junction left unmatched. The V gene's germline CDR1 is MNHNS and CDR2 SASEGT. The CDR3 loop is CASSSGGWVGTPDYEQYF. CDR3 sequence (DNA): TGTGCCAGCAGCTCGGGAGGATGGGTGGGGACCCCTGACTACGAGCAGTACTTC.

This clonotype was recorded many times. The V gene is TRBV9, the J gene TRBJ1-1, with D hard to call. CDR1 is SGDLS, CDR2 YYNGEE, per germline. Trimming pared 4 bases from V and 5 bases from J, leaving 18 bases between. This CDR3 spans 15 amino acids. CDR3 loop: CASSQFEGVGTEAFF. CDR3 nucleotides: TGTGCCAGCAGCCAGTTCGAGGGCGTAGGGACTGAAGCTTTCTTT.

This clonotype came up many times. The chain has TRBV6-1 and TRBJ1-6; 7 positions match TRBD1. V was clipped by 8 bases and J by 10 bases; unmatched bases: 8. The CDR3 consists of 13 residues. From germline, CDR1 is MNHNS and CDR2 SASEGT. The CDR3 loop reads CASSWDSESPLHF. CDR3 nucleotides: TGTGCCAGCTCCTGGGACAGTGAATCACCCCTCCACTTT.

The sample holds many counts of this clonotype. This sequence joins TRBV2 and TRBJ1-5; a possible D gene is TRBD1 (6 bases). This CDR3 is 13 amino acids long. V was cut by 6 bases and J by 7 bases, with 13 bases left in between. Germline CDR1 is SNHLY and CDR2 is FYNNEI. CDR3 DNA: TGTGCCAGCAGGCAGGGGTCCGGGCAGCCCCAGCATTTT. This sequence encodes CASRQGSGQPQHF.

This clonotype has a count of ten or more. The rearrangement links TRBV15 to TRBJ2-1, with 7 nucleotides matching TRBD2. Germline values: CDR1 LNHNV, CDR2 YYDKDF (reference sequence). The CDR3 contains 15 residues. After removal of 3 bases from V and 6 bases from J, the junction contained 8 bases not matched to a gene. CDR3 in amino acids: CATSSGLESLNEQFF. The CDR3 nucleotides read TGTGCCACCAGCAGCGGACTAGAAAGCCTCAATGAGCAGTTCTTC. Complete variable domain (other parts from reference TRBV15 and TRBJ2-1): DAMVIQNPRYQVTQFGKPVTLSCSQTLNHNVMYWYQQKSSQAPKLLFHYYDKDFNNEADTPDNFQSRRPNTSFCFLDIRSPGLGDTAMYLCATSSGLESLNEQFFGPGTRLTVL.